Presented here are 27 T cell receptor beta chains from one specimen sequenced in a study of T-cell reconstitution after alpha-beta-depleted transplantation in children. Unique molecular identifiers tagged the TCRbeta library. A single record per CDR3 protein comes from TCRdb applying MiXCR to the PCR reads. The sample contains some 8,000 distinct CDR3 sequences, roughly an eighth of which appear only once. This specimen was PBMCs, mostly from graft donor cells, taken 60 days after TCRalphabeta/CD19-depleted stem cell transplant. These TCRs come from a patient aged 2-10 years who had a stem cell transplant for inherited bone marrow failure, so the T cells may come from the graft donor.

This clonotype was seen ten or more times. The chain joins TRBV20-1 to TRBJ2-7; 10 bases map to TRBD2. The CDR3 is 12 residues long. Germline loops: CDR1 DFQATT, CDR2 SNEGSKA (reference sequence). Trimming took 2 bases from V and 5 from J; bases not matched to a gene: 0. The CDR3 coding sequence is TGCAGTGCTAGACTAGCGGGAGACGAGCAGTACTTC. Its protein product is CSARLAGDEQYF.

In this sample, this clonotype turned up many times. The chain is built from TRBV9 and TRBJ1-2; D may be TRBD1 (5 bases). Germline CDR1 is SGDLS and CDR2 is YYNGEE. Trimming took off 5 bases at V and 8 bases at J, with 19 bases between the two ends. This CDR3 has 14 amino acids. The CDR3 is CASRPTASRGGYTF. The CDR3 region has the DNA TGTGCCAGCAGACCGACAGCATCACGCGGGGGCTACACCTTC. Variable domain in full (rest from reference TRBV9 and TRBJ1-2): DSGVTQTPKHLITATGQRVTLRCSPRSGDLSVYWYQQSLDQGLQFLIQYYNGEERAKGNILERFSAQQFPDLHSELNLSSLELGDSALYFCASRPTASRGGYTFGSGTRLTVV.

The V call is TRBV20-1, the J call TRBJ1-3; D unresolved. V gave up 5 bases and J gave up 4 bases, with 12 bases separating them. The CDR3 is 13 residues long. Germline CDR1 is DFQATT and CDR2 is SNEGSKA (reference sequence). CDR3 amino acids: CSAAGLGGNTIYF. The CDR3 DNA is TGCAGTGCTGCTGGCCTGGGGGGAAACACCATATATTTT.

This clonotype was seen ten or more times. The rearrangement links TRBV5-1 to TRBJ2-7; D is perhaps TRBD1 or TRBD2 (5 bases each). Germline lookup yields CDR1 SGHRS and CDR2 YFSETQ. This CDR3 has 14 amino acids. The germline V and J ends were trimmed by 5 bases and 4 bases, with 16 bases remaining between them. The CDR3 region has the DNA TGCGCCAGCAGGGAGGTCCTGGGGGTTTACGAGCAGTACTTC. This codes for CASREVLGVYEQYF.

This clonotype was found many times. The J gene is TRBJ2-7, the V gene TRBV6-1, with a weak D call TRBD2 (6 bases). V shed 5 bases and J shed 6 bases, with 17 bases lying between them. This CDR3 region has 14 residues. Germline V gene lookup returns CDR1 MNHNS and CDR2 SASEGT. CDR3 residues: CASSKLPGRGEQYF. The DNA for the CDR3 is TGTGCCAGCAGTAAACTACCCGGGCGGGGCGAGCAGTACTTC.

This clonotype appeared a few times. V usage is TRBV20-1 and J usage is TRBJ2-2; possible D gene TRBD2, 6 bases. From germline, CDR1 is DFQATT and CDR2 SNEGSKA (reference sequence). CDR3 length: 16 residues. Trimming took off 4 bases at V and 0 bases at J, with 15 bases between the two ends. In DNA, the CDR3 is TGCAGTGCTACGCCCCTAGCGCGTACGAACACCGGGGAGCTGTTTTTT. As protein: CSATPLARTNTGELFF.

This clonotype was seen repeatedly, ten times or more. V is TRBV2 and J is TRBJ2-4; the D is unclear. The germline V gene has CDR1 SNHLY and CDR2 FYNNEI. This CDR3 has 15 amino acids. V was cut by 4 bases and J by 1 base, with 11 bases left in between. The CDR3 spells CASSVLWSAKNIQYF. In nucleotides, the CDR3 is TGTGCCAGCAGTGTTCTTTGGAGTGCCAAAAACATTCAGTACTTC.

By sample share, this clonotype is medium-sized (0.01 to 0.1%). This chain uses TRBV5-1 with TRBJ2-7; 10 bases are shared with TRBD1. Unmatched junction bases numbered 16, after V lost 2 bases and J lost 2 bases. CDR1 and CDR2 (germline): SGHRS, YFSETQ. The CDR3 runs to 19 residues. CDR3 sequence: CASSLRRSPGQGGPYEQYF. As DNA, the CDR3 is TGCGCCAGCAGCTTACGTCGTTCCCCTGGACAGGGGGGTCCCTACGAGCAGTACTTC.

This clonotype was seen repeatedly, ten times or more. This sequence joins TRBV7-2 and TRBJ1-5; D not resolved. The V gene's germline CDR1 is SGHTA and CDR2 FQGNSA. CDR3 size: 18 residues. V was cut by 2 bases and J by 0 bases, with 17 bases left in between. The CDR3 bases are TGTGCCAGCAGCTTAAAGGGATCCCCACACTATAGCAATCAGCCCCAGCATTTT. This encodes CASSLKGSPHYSNQPQHF. The full variable domain, completed using reference TRBV7-2 and TRBJ1-5, is GAGVSQSPSNKVTEKGKDVELRCDPISGHTALYWYRQSLGQGLEFLIYFQGNSAPDKSGLPSDRFSAERTGGSVSTLTIQRTQQEDSAVYLCASSLKGSPHYSNQPQHFGDGTRLSIL.

This clonotype was seen many times. CDR3 coding DNA: TGCGCCAGCAGCGCCGGACTAGCGGGAGATTTGGATGAGCAGTTCTTC. This gives the protein CASSAGLAGDLDEQFF. The V gene is TRBV5-1, the J gene TRBJ2-1; TRBD2 matches 13 bases. V dropped 4 bases and J dropped 8; count of bases not matched to a gene: 9. CDR1 is SGHRS, CDR2 YFSETQ, per germline. CDR3 length: 16 residues.

This clonotype was picked up many times. The V gene is TRBV6-1, the J gene TRBJ2-7, with TRBD2 as a possible D gene (6 bases). Trimming left V 3 bases short and J 2 bases short, with 11 bases between. This CDR3 has 14 residues. Germline assignment: CDR1 MNHNS and CDR2 SASEGT. This CDR3 is CASSDGGDPYEQYF. The CDR3 nucleotides are TGTGCCAGCAGTGATGGAGGGGACCCCTACGAGCAGTACTTC.

This clonotype has ten or more counts. The V and J genes are TRBV5-1 and TRBJ2-3; 9 nucleotides agree with TRBD2. The CDR3 is 16 amino acids. V was pared by 1 base and J by 0 bases, with 3 bases of the junction left unmatched. CDR1 is SGHRS, CDR2 YFSETQ, per germline. The CDR3 sequence: CASSLPAGGSTDTQYF. The CDR3 coding sequence is TGCGCCAGCAGCTTGCCAGCGGGAGGCAGCACAGATACGCAGTATTTT.

This clonotype was picked up many times. The chain uses TRBV4-3 and TRBJ2-1; TRBD1 aligns across 8 bases. The CDR3 extends over 15 amino acids. J lost 4 bases, V lost 4 bases, and 6 bases had no gene match. Looked up from germline, CDR1 is LGHNA and CDR2 is YSLEER. Here the CDR3 reads CASSPSGGAYNEQFF. In DNA, the CDR3 is TGCGCCAGCAGCCCTTCAGGGGGCGCATACAATGAGCAGTTCTTC.

There are many counts of this clonotype. The V and J genes are TRBV15 and TRBJ2-7; D possibly corresponds to TRBD2 (6 bases). CDR3 size: 14 residues. V was pared by 3 bases and J by 2 bases, with 11 bases between. From germline, CDR1 is LNHNV and CDR2 YYDKDF (reference sequence). The CDR3 protein is CATSSTGTPYEQYF. The CDR3 nucleotides are TGTGCCACCAGCAGTACCGGGACTCCCTACGAGCAGTACTTC.

This clonotype showed up many times. This chain uses TRBV7-9 with TRBJ1-2, with a tentative D call TRBD1 (5 bases). Trimming left V 5 bases short and J 5 bases short, with 12 bases between. This CDR3 has 13 amino acids. Germline-derived CDR1 and CDR2 are SEHNR and FQNEAQ (reference sequence). DNA for the CDR3: TGTGCCAGCAGCCCAGGGAAGCTATATGGCTACACCTTC. Its translation is CASSPGKLYGYTF.

There are many counts of this clonotype. The J gene is TRBJ1-1, the V gene TRBV28; TRBD1 matches at 9 bases. The CDR3 loop spans 15 amino acids. Trimming at V came to 6 bases and at J to 4 bases, leaving 9 bases not matched to a gene. Germline values: CDR1 MDHEN, CDR2 SYDVKM. The CDR3 coding sequence is TGTGCCAGCAGATGGACAGGGGAAGGTGGCACTGAAGCTTTCTTT. This encodes CASRWTGEGGTEAFF.

CDR3 amino acids: CSASDRVAEAFF. As DNA, the CDR3 is TGCAGTGCTAGTGACAGGGTAGCTGAAGCTTTCTTT. The rearrangement joins TRBV20-1 to TRBJ1-1; 7 bases agree with TRBD1. CDR1 is DFQATT, CDR2 SNEGSKA, per germline (reference sequence). Trimming took 3 bases from V and 6 from J; bases not matched to a gene: 4. The CDR3 is 12 residues long.

This clonotype was observed many times. The J gene is TRBJ2-7, the V gene TRBV20-1; 7 nucleotides line up with TRBD2. Looked up from germline, CDR1 is DFQATT and CDR2 is SNEGSKA (reference sequence). V lost 4 bases, J lost 0 bases, and 0 bases stayed unmatched. The CDR3 extends over 12 amino acids. As DNA, the CDR3 is TGCAGTGCTACTAGCGGCTCCTACGAGCAGTACTTC. Encoded protein: CSATSGSYEQYF.

By its share, this clonotype is medium-sized (0.01 to 0.1%). CDR3 DNA sequence: TGCGCCAGCAGCTTCTCTTGGGAGTACCAAGAGACCCAGTACTTC. Protein sequence: CASSFSWEYQETQYF. This rearrangement joins TRBV5-1 to TRBJ2-5, with a weak D call TRBD2 (5 bases). Trimming cost V 2 bases and J 0 bases, with 11 bases left between them. CDR1 SGHRS and CDR2 YFSETQ come from the germline V gene. CDR3 size: 15 residues.

The chain combines TRBV5-5 with TRBJ1-5; no firm D call. V was pared by 4 bases and J by 2 bases, with 7 bases between. CDR1 is SGHKS, CDR2 YYEKEE, per germline (reference sequence). This CDR3 is 13 amino acids long. CDR3 sequence reads: CASSPVGNQPQHF. Here the CDR3 DNA reads TGTGCCAGCAGCCCGGTGGGCAATCAGCCCCAGCATTTT.

This clonotype was counted ten times or more. The V gene is TRBV10-3, the J gene TRBJ1-1; D remains unclear. The CDR3 loop spans 14 amino acids. Germline V gene data show CDR1 as ENHRY and CDR2 as SYGVKD. V shed 11 bases and J shed 3 bases, with 19 bases lying between them. The CDR3 loop reads CAPRVMSFYTEAFF. The CDR3 DNA sequence: TGTGCCCCCCGGGTAATGAGTTTTTACACTGAAGCTTTCTTT.

This clonotype appeared many times. V is TRBV7-9 and J is TRBJ2-2, with 7 nucleotides matching TRBD2. Germline CDR1 and CDR2: SEHNR and FQNEAQ (reference sequence). V was pared by 3 bases and J by 6 bases, with 4 bases of the junction left unmatched. The CDR3 extends over 14 amino acids. The CDR3: CASSFLAEAGELFF. CDR3 nucleotides: TGTGCCAGCAGCTTCCTAGCGGAGGCCGGGGAGCTGTTTTTT.

This clonotype has a count of ten or more. V usage is TRBV13 and J usage is TRBJ2-7, with 12 bases matching TRBD1. Germline CDR1 reads PRHDT; CDR2 reads FYEKMQ (reference sequence). V was clipped by 8 bases and J by 4 bases; unmatched bases: 12. The CDR3 length is 16 residues. For the CDR3, the DNA is TGTGCCAGCGGCAATTCCGGGACAGGGGGCGAGTACGAGCAGTACTTC. This translates into CASGNSGTGGEYEQYF. Combining the CDR3 with reference TRBV13 and TRBJ2-7 gives the whole variable domain AAGVIQSPRHLIKEKRETATLKCYPIPRHDTVYWYQQGPGQDPQFLISFYEKMQSDKGSIPDRFSAQQFSDYHSELNMSSLELGDSALYFCASGNSGTGGEYEQYFGPGTRLTVT.

In this sample, this clonotype turned up many times. The V gene is TRBV7-2, the J gene TRBJ2-3, with unresolved D. Germline loops: CDR1 SGHTA, CDR2 FQGNSA. Trimming removed 0 bases at V and 3 bases at J, with 7 bases between. CDR3 size: 14 residues. Written as DNA, the CDR3 is TGTGCCAGCAGCTTAGCGGGCTGGACAGATACGCAGTATTTT. This sequence encodes CASSLAGWTDTQYF.

In its sample, this clonotype is medium-sized (0.01 to 0.1%). The chain couples TRBV7-9 to TRBJ1-2, with TRBD1 as a possible D gene (5 bases). Germline V gene sequence: CDR1 SEHNR, CDR2 FQNEAQ (reference sequence). This CDR3 region has 15 residues. V shed 8 bases and J shed 8 bases, with 24 bases lying between them. CDR3 in DNA: TGTGCCAGCTTCCCGACCGGGACTCCCGTAGGCGGCTACACCTTC. It codes for CASFPTGTPVGGYTF.

This clonotype was recorded at least ten times. This chain links TRBV20-1 with TRBJ2-5; 8 bases map to TRBD2. The V gene end was trimmed by 3 bases and the J gene end by 5 bases; junction bases not matched to a gene: 5. This CDR3 comprises 13 residues. Germline CDR1 and CDR2: DFQATT and SNEGSKA (reference sequence). CDR3 DNA sequence: TGCAGTGCTAGCTGGACTAGCATGGAGACCCAGTACTTC. This translates into CSASWTSMETQYF.

This clonotype has only one observation. The CDR3 coding sequence is TGTGCCATCAGCCTGGGGCCCCTCTATGGCTACACCTTC. Its protein is CAISLGPLYGYTF. The rearrangement joins TRBV10-3 to TRBJ1-2; a possible D gene is TRBD1 (5 bases). V lost 6 bases and J lost 4, with 12 bases in between. The germline CDR1 and CDR2 sequences are ENHRY and SYGVKD. The CDR3 length is 13 residues.